The source of this TCR beta chain is a study of blood T cells in healthy people across ages. The CDR3 extends over 18 amino acids. Trimming removed 3 bases from V and 3 bases from J; junction bases left unmatched: 11. Broader study findings: In long-lived donors, naive CD4+ cell counts and diversity exceeded those of aged donors. Possibly, changes in expanded clonotypes were confounded because donor CMV status was unknown. The fall in TCR beta diversity per million T cells was roughly linear with age.

This clonotype was seen many times. The antigen is undetermined. With a J-beta primer mix and a sample-barcoded 5' primer, a second PCR ran 7 to 11 cycles. A template-switch adaptor with 12 random nucleotides tagged each cDNA molecule. In TCRdb, the 5' RACE reads were re-called with MiXCR into one record per CDR3 protein. The data contain hundreds of thousands of distinct CDR3 sequences, 25% to 35% of them singletons. The sequence was obtained from a woman older than 75 in good health. V is TRBV12-3 or TRBV12-4 and J is TRBJ2-1; 10 nucleotides agree with TRBD2. The sample comprised blood. CDR3: CASSFAAGSGGHYNEQFF. Here the CDR3 DNA reads TGTGCCAGCAGTTTTGCTGCAGGTAGCGGGGGGCACTACAATGAGCAGTTCTTC.